This entry concerns a single TCR beta chain. Antigen unknown. The data belong to a study of cytomegalovirus exposure and HLA in healthy donors. General study findings and limits: Earlier analysis looked at TCR beta V segments, and most were productive about 87% or about 30% of the time. The likely explanation for a cluster of highly shared sequence variants was sequencing artifact. It was only CMV serostatus that was available as immune exposure information.

The PCR ran on 60 Vbeta and 13 Jbeta primers. Produced via immunoSEQ multiplex PCR; TCRdb's table is partial and in-frame only. The sample yields 80,000 or so clones, less than 80% seen once. Germline CDR1 reads ENHRY; CDR2 reads SYGVKD. The CDR3 totals 14 residues. Trimming stripped 7 bases from V and 0 bases from J, with 12 bases between. The V call is TRBV10-3, the J call TRBJ1-1, with no clear D. Sequencing was performed on PBMCs. This receptor was taken from a woman in her thirties or forties in good health and CMV-seronegative. The CDR3 spells CAINKGTMNTEAFF. In DNA form, the CDR3 reads TGTGCCATCAACAAAGGTACTATGAACACTGAAGCTTTCTTT.